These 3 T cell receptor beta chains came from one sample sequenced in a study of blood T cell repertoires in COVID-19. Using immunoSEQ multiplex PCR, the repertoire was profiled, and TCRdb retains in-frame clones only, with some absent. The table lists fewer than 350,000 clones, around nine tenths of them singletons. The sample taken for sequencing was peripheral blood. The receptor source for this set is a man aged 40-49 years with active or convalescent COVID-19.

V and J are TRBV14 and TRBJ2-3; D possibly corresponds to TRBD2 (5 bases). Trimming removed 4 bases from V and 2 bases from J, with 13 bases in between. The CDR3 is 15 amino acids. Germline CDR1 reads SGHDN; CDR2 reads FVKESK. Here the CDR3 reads CASSPPGLPTDTQYF. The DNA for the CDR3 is TGTGCCAGCAGCCCACCTGGACTCCCCACAGATACGCAGTATTTT.

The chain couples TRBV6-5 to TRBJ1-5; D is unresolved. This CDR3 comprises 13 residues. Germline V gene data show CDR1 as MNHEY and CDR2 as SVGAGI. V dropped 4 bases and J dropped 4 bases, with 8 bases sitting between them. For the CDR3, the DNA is TGTGCCAGCAGTTCGGGCGGGAATCAGCCCCAGCATTTT. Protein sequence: CASSSGGNQPQHF.

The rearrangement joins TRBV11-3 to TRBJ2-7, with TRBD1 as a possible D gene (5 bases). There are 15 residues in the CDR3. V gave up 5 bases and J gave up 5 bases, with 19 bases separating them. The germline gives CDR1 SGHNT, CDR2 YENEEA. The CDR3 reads CASSAPGRQLHEQYF. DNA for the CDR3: TGTGCCAGCAGCGCCCCAGGTAGACAGCTCCACGAGCAGTACTTC.